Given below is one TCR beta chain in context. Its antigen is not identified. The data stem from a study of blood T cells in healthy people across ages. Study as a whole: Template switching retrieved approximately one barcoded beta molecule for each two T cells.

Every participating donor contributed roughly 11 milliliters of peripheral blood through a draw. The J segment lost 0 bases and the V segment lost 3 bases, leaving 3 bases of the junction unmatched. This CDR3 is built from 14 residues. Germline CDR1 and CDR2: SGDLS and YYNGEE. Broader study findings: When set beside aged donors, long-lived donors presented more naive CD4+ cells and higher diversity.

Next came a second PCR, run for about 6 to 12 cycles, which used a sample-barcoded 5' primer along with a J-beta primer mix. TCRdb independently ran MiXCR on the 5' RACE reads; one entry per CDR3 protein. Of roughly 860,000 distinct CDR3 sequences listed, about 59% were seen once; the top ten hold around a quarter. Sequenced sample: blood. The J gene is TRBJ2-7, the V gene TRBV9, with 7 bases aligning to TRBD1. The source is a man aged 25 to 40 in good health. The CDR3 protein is CASSGGQDSYEQYF. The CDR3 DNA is TGTGCCAGCAGCGGAGGACAGGACTCCTACGAGCAGTACTTC.